This TCR beta chain was profiled in a study of blood T cell repertoires in COVID-19. About the study: Nucleic acid was either cDNA or gDNA, and it came from T cells, B-cell-depleted T cells, or PBMCs.

Cohort assignment relied on participant-reported clinical history. Recovered status applied to Cohort 3 donors who had two consecutive negative PCRs. It also applied to those with clearance or with symptom resolution. Some clones are missing from TCRdb's copy, which holds only in-frame ones; the method was immunoSEQ multiplex PCR. The data hold approximately 450,000 clones, with 85% to 90% observed a single time. The sample was PBMCs or T cells enriched from blood (not recorded which). The source of this sequence is a man aged 25-45 years who had recovered from COVID-19.

Here the CDR3 DNA reads TGTGCCAGCAGTGAAGCGGGCATCAACAATGAGCAGTTCTTC. Its translation: CASSEAGINNEQFF. The chain is built from TRBV6-1 and TRBJ2-1; D uncertain. Looked up from germline, CDR1 is MNHNS and CDR2 is SASEGT. The CDR3 has 14 residues. V was clipped by 0 bases and J by 5 bases, with 8 bases between them.